Described below is a single T cell receptor beta chain sequence and its context. Its antigen remains unidentified. Taken from the germline V gene, the CDR1 and CDR2 loops are SGHTA and FQGNSA. The CDR3 has 14 amino acids, counting the end cysteine and phenylalanine. The read is trimmed to its CDR3 DNA, 42 bases read in frame from base 1. V was cut back by 5 bases and J by 0 bases, leaving a gap of 11 bases between them. Library prep was done by the immunoSEQ multiplex PCR assay. For the multiplex PCR, a mixture combining 60 forward primers for TCR Vbeta segments and 13 reverse primers for TCR Jbeta segments was used. The CDR3 region of rearranged TCR beta genes was amplified from genomic DNA by a multiplex PCR assay. On the Illumina HiSeq System, the amplified TCR beta libraries were sequenced as 87-base-pair reads. In the authors' own workflow: In a later analysis, roughly 80 million unique TCR beta chains were counted across the 650 to 750 repertoires, and roughly 11 million of these chains were shared by at least two donors. A nearest-neighbor algorithm error-corrected the raw reads and collapsed the reads into unique sequences, merging closely related sequences to remove PCR and sequencing errors. V, D and J gene segments were assigned by aligning CDR3 sequences to IMGT reference sequences. For a sequence to be retained, a match of at least six nucleotides to both a V gene segment and a J gene segment was required. A rearrangement was called productive if the CDR3 had no stop codons and remained in frame with V and J, and every other rearrangement was called non-productive. Following IMGT convention, CDR3 was defined as the stretch from the second conserved V-encoded cysteine up to the conserved J-encoded phenylalanine. Sequences without an unambiguous match to a single V gene segment were excluded from the earlier analysis of 587 of the donors. An earlier analysis of some 610 of the donors called V segments functional above 56.7% productive rearrangements and segregating when the between-donor standard deviation exceeded 5%. To diagnose cytomegalovirus status from the catalog of TCR beta chain sequences, a statistical classification framework was built. In a later analysis, V and J genes were assigned by comparing TCR nucleotide sequences against IMGT/GENE-DB human TR gene sequences. Using the TCRdist pipeline, a later analysis assigned CDR3 sequences along with most-parsimonious VDJ recombination scenarios. In a later analysis, every TCR beta chain was defined by the combination of its CDR3 amino acid sequence and its V-gene family, and reads without a unique V-gene family were dropped. A later analysis removed nearly 600 highly shared, low-generation-probability nucleotide sequences to deal with suspected cross-contamination and a sequencing artifact. A later analysis calculated a clonal expansion index for each public chain from normalized within-repertoire ranks of inferred template counts. Generation probabilities in a later analysis came from a VDJ recombination model fitted to out-of-frame rearrangements, and those results were checked against IGoR. A later analysis scored TCR-TCR, TCR-HLA and TCR-CMV co-occurrence with hypergeometric tests, applying a repertoire-size bias correction to TCR pairs. False discovery rates were estimated in a later analysis by permuting HLA or CMV assignments 20 times. In a later analysis, co-occurring TCRs were grouped with DBSCAN, and TCRdist sequence similarity was added when clustering was performed within HLA-allele-positive subsets. Co-occurrence clustering excluded repertoires with fewer than 30,000 or more than 120,000 public chains, plus five with anomalous nucleotide sharing. TCRdb's version of the immuneACCESS table is confined to in-frame rearrangements and falls short of the full clone set. An unresolved V gene accounts for under half of the shortfall where checked; the remainder is of unknown origin. That table is the source of V, J and clone size, and D and trimming were worked out from the DNA. In this sample's table one finds about 200,000 clones. Together, the top ten hold around 1.1% of the sample.

The data stem from a study of cytomegalovirus exposure and HLA in healthy donors (dated by TCRdb to about 2017). In terms of the full investigation: An earlier analysis of 587 of the donors reported over 250 Gb of sequence data and 95 million to 140 million unique TCR beta sequences obtained from around 190 million T cells. Donor age, sex, ethnicity and CMV serostatus were collected together with the repertoire data. On average, approximately 250,000 unique TCR beta nucleotide sequences were sequenced per donor among a few hundred genotyped donors of the cohort, with roughly 18% of those sequences being non-productive. Besides the first cohort of about 730 subjects, a separate validation cohort made up of over a hundred different subjects was used. Rather than using new phenotypic data, the later analysis identified candidate immune exposures from TCR beta sequences and from how often those sequences occurred across donors. The number of typed donors differed by locus: roughly 620-630 for A, B, C, DRB1 and DQB1; 500 to 550 for DQA1; roughly 600 for DPA1; and about 450 for DPB1. Of the 350 to 400 genotyped donors, over 70% fell in the genetic ancestry cluster associated with self-reported Caucasian donors. Using immunosequencing, the study profiled T cell repertoires from 550 to 750 subjects and related those repertoires to cytomegalovirus serostatus. In an earlier analysis of around 540 of the donors, high-throughput TCR beta sequencing was used to judge whether each TCR beta V gene segment behaved as functional or pseudogenic. Every repertoire in the discovery cohort had been generated on one and the same sequencing platform. A later genetic analysis took genome-wide SNP genotypes for about 65% of the roughly 670 donors and used that subset as a discovery cohort. A later analysis re-examined previously published TCR beta repertoires from several hundred donors and added high-resolution HLA genotyping to investigate patterns of TCR occurrence. Because of strong linkage in the cohort, roughly five DR-DQ haplotypes were treated as single units for association and clustering. The study combined high-throughput TCR immunosequencing, statistical association of individual TCRs with disease status, and machine learning to predict cytomegalovirus infection status. An early release that covered fewer than 750 HLA-typed donors contained approximately 300 gigabases of sequencing data and 65 million to 100 million unique TCR sequences. The study aimed to test whether signatures of past pathogen exposure could be identified by cataloging public T cell receptors. HLA typing included class I and class II loci at four-digit resolution.

The cohort was made up of 650 to 700 healthy bone marrow donors. Cohort members were all nominally healthy when sampled, although unrecorded immune exposures were likely present. The donor tested CMV seropositive and was one of the 289 seropositive cohort members. A peripheral blood sample was collected from each donor, and TCR beta sequencing was performed on peripheral blood mononuclear cells. The Qiagen DNeasy Blood Extraction Kit was used to extract genomic DNA from the blood cell samples. Findings and caveats that apply to the study as a whole: Strong co-occurrence of HLA alleles, especially DR and DQ, made assigning TCR associations to individual alleles difficult. CMV serostatus was the only immune exposure information available for the cohort. Because some donors lacked HLA typing at each locus, the association tests relied only on the typed subset. According to a later analysis, most CMV-associated TCR beta chains appeared to be HLA-restricted, and the HLA associations seemed to be driven largely by CMV exposure. Some IMGT-functional V segments, including TRBV6-2 and TRBV6-3, could not be told apart with the 87-base-pair reads, so those segments were excluded. In an earlier analysis of more than 500 of the donors, most TCR beta V segments appeared in productive rearrangements about 90% or about 30% of the time, broadly matching IMGT annotations. A later analysis reported that several top co-occurrence clusters appeared linked to parvovirus B19, influenza, CMV and Epstein-Barr virus. A later genetic analysis associated a missense DCLRE1C variant with V-gene and J-gene trimming of TCR beta chains, and an independent cohort replicated the association. The earlier analysis of 587 of the donors excluded about 16 rarely observed V segments, including chromosome 9 orphons, because counts were too low. The study listed approximately 150 TCR beta chains as associated with cytomegalovirus. Cytomegalovirus status was reported to be diagnosed by the classifier with high specificity and sensitivity in both the original and validation cohorts. The authors suggested that the approach could potentially be extended to other disease states and immunological phenotypes. Correlated functional status among segregating V segments might be attributable to linkage disequilibrium, but an unknown experimental factor could not be ruled out. A later genetic analysis reported fewer N-insertions in productive TCRs among donors in an Asian-associated ancestry cluster than the roughly 700-donor mean. The cohort was sequenced for TCR beta chains only, and without alpha or paired-chain data the features that could be detected were limited. According to a later analysis, TCR association rates differed among HLA loci, with DRB1 alleles showing the most associated TCRs and HLA-C alleles showing the fewest. A cluster of highly shared sequence variants was judged likely to be a technical artifact of the sequencing pipeline. At a false discovery rate of 0.05, a later analysis linked about 17,000 TCR beta sequences to specific HLA alleles. A later analysis found that HLA-associated TCR beta chains were more clonally expanded and had lower generation probabilities than equally common non-associated chains. A further reported finding was that TCR beta sequences accurately predicted the HLA-A and HLA-B alleles for most subjects in the first cohort. Most TCR sequences were observed very rarely across donors, whereas some public TCRs were present in many individuals. A few of the identified cytomegalovirus-associated TCR beta chains were confirmed in vitro to be specific for cytomegalovirus antigens. Sequencing depth was assumed to be roughly uniform across donors in the presence/absence analyses, though that assumption may not hold.

The sample was PBMCs. The sequence links TRBV7-2 to TRBJ2-7, and TRBD1 may be the D gene, going by 6 matching bases. The receptor was derived from a girl aged 2 to 9 in good health and CMV-seropositive. The CDR3 sequence is CASSPQGASYEQYF. The nucleotide sequence is given as TGTGCCAGCAGCCCACAGGGCGCCTCCTACGAGCAGTACTTC.